A selection of T cell receptor beta chains follows, all from one sample in a study of Graves' ophthalmopathy and Graves' hyperthyroidism. TCRdb re-analysed the multiplex PCR reads in MiXCR, keeping a single row per CDR3 protein. The sample yields 400,000 to 450,000 distinct CDR3 sequences, around 20% seen once. Sequencing used peripheral blood. The receptors originated from a woman younger than 30 with stable Graves' hyperthyroidism. CDR3s include the opening cysteine and the closing phenylalanine or tryptophan. The D gene is left open where the match is weak. Clone size is given for some rows only: seen once, a few or many times, or a class if the clone is expanded.

>-|14|TRBJ1-2|-|TRBV9
CASSVGQHNYGYTF
TGTGCCAGCAGCGTAGGACAGCATAACTATGGCTACACCTTC
>-|13|TRBJ1-2|-|TRBV28
CASSLRKGYGYTF
TGTGCCAGCAGTTTAAGGAAGGGGTATGGCTACACCTTC
>many|12|TRBJ2-7|-|TRBV14
CASSPIGREQYF
TGTGCCAGCAGCCCCATTGGTCGGGAGCAGTACTTC
>-|17|TRBJ2-4|TRBD2|TRBV5-4
CASSRPGLAGGLNIKYF
TGTGCCAGCAGCCGACCGGGACTAGCGGGAGGGTTAAACATTAAGTACTTC
>-|16|TRBJ2-6|-|TRBV15
CATSRGTGPGANVLTF
TGTGCCACCAGCAGAGGAACTGGGCCTGGGGCCAACGTCCTGACTTTC
>once|13|TRBJ1-2|-|TRBV12-3/TRBV12-4
CASSSRGTSGYTF
TGTGCCAGCAGTTCCCGCGGGACATCCGGCTACACCTTC
>few|15|TRBJ2-2|-|TRBV3-1
CASSQGADGTGELFF
TGTGCCAGCAGCCAAGGAGCCGACGGCACCGGGGAGCTGTTTTTT
>few|15|TRBJ1-5|-|TRBV19
CASRTDRYSNQPQHF
TGTGCCAGTAGGACCGACAGATATAGCAATCAGCCCCAGCATTTT
>many|14|TRBJ2-2|TRBD1|TRBV20-1
CSARTGGATGELFF
TGCAGTGCTAGGACAGGGGGCGCGACCGGGGAGCTGTTTTTT
>few|18|TRBJ2-5|TRBD2|TRBV27
CASSPGTSGRPTQETQYF
TGTGCCAGCAGTCCCGGGACTAGCGGGAGGCCAACCCAAGAGACCCAGTACTTC
>-|11|TRBJ2-1|-|TRBV20-1
CSVELVPEKFF
TGCAGTGTTGAATTAGTCCCAGAGAAGTTCTTC
>many|11|TRBJ1-2|-|TRBV12-3/TRBV12-4
CASSGVYGYTF
TGTGCCAGCAGCGGGGTATATGGCTACACCTTC
>many|12|TRBJ2-7|-|TRBV6-2/TRBV6-3
CASSAWAYEQYF
TGTGCCAGCAGTGCCTGGGCCTACGAGCAGTACTTC
>-|14|TRBJ1-1|-|TRBV19
CASSFSGTETEAFF
TGTGCCAGTAGTTTCTCCGGGACGGAAACTGAAGCTTTCTTT
>-|15|TRBJ1-1|TRBD1|TRBV11-2
CASSYLTGGYTEAFF
TGTGCCAGCAGCTACCTTACAGGGGGATACACTGAAGCTTTCTTT
>many|16|TRBJ2-5|TRBD2|TRBV3-1
CASSEPTSGYQETQYF
TGTGCCAGCAGCGAACCGACTAGCGGGTACCAAGAGACCCAGTACTTC
>-|12|TRBJ2-2|-|TRBV7-8
CASSRVGGELFF
TGTGCCAGCAGCCGCGTTGGCGGGGAGCTGTTTTTT
>-|19|TRBJ1-3|TRBD1|TRBV12-3/TRBV12-4
CASSFAGQGTASSGNTIYF
TGTGCCAGCAGTTTCGCGGGACAGGGGACCGCGAGCTCTGGAAACACCATATATTTT
>many|17|TRBJ2-7|TRBD1|TRBV6-2/TRBV6-3
CASSYRSGGGFGYEQYF
TGTGCCAGCAGTTACCGCTCAGGGGGCGGTTTCGGGTACGAGCAGTACTTC
>many|13|TRBJ1-2|-|TRBV30
CASLTQRANGYTF
TGTGCCTCCCTCACCCAAAGGGCGAATGGCTACACCTTC
>many|16|TRBJ1-1|-|TRBV11-1
CASSLGGLAANTEAFF
TGTGCCAGCAGCTTAGGCGGTTTGGCGGCGAACACTGAAGCTTTCTTT
>many|15|TRBJ1-2|TRBD1|TRBV20-1
CSAITGRGNDYGYTF
TGCAGTGCTATAACCGGCAGGGGGAATGACTATGGCTACACCTTC
>-|15|TRBJ2-2|TRBD2|TRBV12-3/TRBV12-4
CASRLAGGSTGELFF
TGTGCCAGCAGGCTAGCGGGGGGGTCCACCGGGGAGCTGTTTTTT
>-|17|TRBJ1-6|-|TRBV12-3/TRBV12-4
CASSLGPLSSYNSPLHF
TGTGCCAGCAGTTTAGGACCCCTCAGCTCCTATAATTCACCCCTCCACTTT